A selection of T cell receptor beta chains follows, all from one sample in a study of CD8+ T cells in alopecia areata. The repertoire was sequenced with immunoSEQ multiplex PCR; TCRdb's copy has only in-frame clones and lacks some. This sample has roughly 70,000 clones, with 29% found just once. Specimen: CD8+ T cells sorted from blood, collected at week 4, from a patient treated with tofacitinib. Receptor source: a human donor with alopecia areata. CDR3s leave out the opening cysteine and the closing phenylalanine or tryptophan. The order of the fields is J gene, V gene, CDR3 protein.

TRBJ2-1 TRBV14 ASSQDWRPAYNEQF
TRBJ2-4 TRBV6-5 ASSYRLARAKNIQY
TRBJ1-1 TRBV29-1 SVLMGGTEAF
TRBJ2-1 TRBV7-2 ASSTWTSGSSNEQF
TRBJ2-2 TRBV29-1 SVVLGSNTGELF
TRBJ2-5 TRBV9 ASSPASDQETQY
TRBJ1-5 TRBV7-8 ASSLVVGSNQPQH
TRBJ2-7 TRBV29-1 SVEDPGQSSYEQY
TRBJ2-5 TRBV29-1 RAGARETQY
TRBJ1-3 TRBV29-1 SVGSRGQAGPGNTIY
TRBJ2-2 TRBV29-1 SVEGRGPGTGELF
TRBJ1-1 TRBV30 AWRGQGGVEAF
TRBJ1-2 TRBV30 AWSRIARDYGYT
TRBJ2-4 TRBV7-9 ASSSSGLAKNIQY
TRBJ2-1 TRBV29-1 SVEAGVGYEQF
TRBJ2-7 TRBV4-1 ASRTGGAGEQY
TRBJ2-3 TRBV27 ASSLSSTDTQY
TRBJ1-1 TRBV29-1 SVPLDGLGTEAF
TRBJ2-7 TRBV2 ASSEAEGAVYEQY
TRBJ2-4 TRBV29-1 SVEDRSGLAKNIQY
TRBJ2-1 TRBV29-1 SVEDIGAGGNEQF
TRBJ2-3 TRBV29-1 SVVGLGGRAHGDTQY
TRBJ1-5 TRBV4-1 ASSQELSGEQPQH
TRBJ2-1 TRBV29-1 SVDPVEQF
TRBJ2-1 TRBV2 ASSDGAYNEQF
TRBJ2-1 TRBV2 ASSMSGSSYNEQF
TRBJ2-3 TRBV6-5 ASSYGMSDTQY
TRBJ2-7 TRBV30 AWKQREGSYEQY
TRBJ1-4 TRBV27 ASSVGPSANEKLF
TRBJ1-5 TRBV27 ASSFGGNQPQH
TRBJ1-5 TRBV4-1 ASSPYGGSNQPQH
TRBJ2-7 TRBV6-5 ASSYSKAGIYEQY
TRBJ2-7 TRBV29-1 SVSSGLSYEQY
TRBJ1-2 TRBV29-1 SIPGPGEGYT
TRBJ1-1 TRBV15 ATSRVPRGNTEAF
TRBJ1-1 TRBV11-2 ASSLGRGDAF
TRBJ2-7 TRBV29-1 SVVGQQTYEQY